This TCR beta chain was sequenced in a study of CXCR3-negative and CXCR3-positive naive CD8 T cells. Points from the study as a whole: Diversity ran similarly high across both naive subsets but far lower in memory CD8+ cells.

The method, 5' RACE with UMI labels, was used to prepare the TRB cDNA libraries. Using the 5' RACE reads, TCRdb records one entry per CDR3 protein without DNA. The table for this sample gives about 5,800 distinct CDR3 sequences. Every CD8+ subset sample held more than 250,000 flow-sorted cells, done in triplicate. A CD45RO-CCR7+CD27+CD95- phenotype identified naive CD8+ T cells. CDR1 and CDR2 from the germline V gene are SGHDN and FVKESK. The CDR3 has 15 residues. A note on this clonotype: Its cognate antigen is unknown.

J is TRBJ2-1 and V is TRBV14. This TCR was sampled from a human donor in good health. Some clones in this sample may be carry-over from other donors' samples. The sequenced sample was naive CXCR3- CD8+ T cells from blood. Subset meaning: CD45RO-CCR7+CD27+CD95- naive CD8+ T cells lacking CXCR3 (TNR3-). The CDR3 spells CASSQQRSSYNEQFF.